The 12 T cell receptor beta chains reported below all come from one sample, sequenced in a study of cytomegalovirus exposure and HLA in healthy donors. The PCR was carried out with 60 Vbeta primers and 13 Jbeta primers. The protocol was immunoSEQ multiplex PCR, while the TCRdb copy is restricted to in-frame clones and leaves out a portion. This table has under 200,000 clones, about 71% appearing once. Specimen: PBMCs. The receptors were gathered from a woman in her thirties or forties in good health and CMV-seropositive.

This clone was seen more than once but under ten times. V is TRBV4-3 and J is TRBJ2-7; D is perhaps TRBD2 (6 bases). CDR1 and CDR2 (germline): LGHNA, YSLEER. This CDR3 comprises 16 residues. The germline V and J ends were trimmed by 2 bases and 0 bases, with 14 bases remaining between them. The CDR3 here is CASSQNPGGASYEQYF. In DNA, the CDR3 is TGCGCCAGCAGCCAAAATCCTGGCGGGGCCTCCTACGAGCAGTACTTC.

The chain couples TRBV5-1 to TRBJ2-6; the match to TRBD1 covers 8 bases. With V trimmed by 4 bases and J by 0 bases, 12 bases remained unmatched. CDR1 is SGHRS, CDR2 YFSETQ, per germline. This CDR3 is built from 19 residues. CDR3 in amino acids: CASSSGQGGTSSGANVLTF. CDR3 in DNA: TGCGCCAGCAGCAGCGGACAGGGTGGTACGAGCTCTGGGGCCAACGTCCTGACTTTC.

The table lists this clone with a count of one. The chain recombines TRBV7-6 with TRBJ2-3, with TRBD2 matching 11 bases. This CDR3 region has 18 residues. CDR1 and CDR2 (germline): SGHVS, FNYEAQ. The trim removed 4 bases at V and 4 bases at J, leaving 13 bases unmatched. CDR3 amino acids: CASSYGSGGAVKPDTQYF. The CDR3 region has the DNA TGTGCCAGCAGCTACGGTAGCGGGGGGGCCGTTAAGCCAGATACGCAGTATTTT. The full variable domain, rest sourced from reference TRBV7-6 and TRBJ2-3, is GAGVSQSPRYKVTKRGQDVALRCDPISGHVSLYWYRQALGQGPEFLTYFNYEAQQDKSGLPNDRFSAERPEGSISTLTIQRTEQRDSAMYRCASSYGSGGAVKPDTQYFGPGTRLTVL.

The chain joins TRBV5-1 to TRBJ2-7, with 8 bases that match TRBD2. After removal of 2 bases from V and 5 bases from J, the junction contained 6 bases not matched to a gene. This CDR3 spans 14 amino acids. Germline lookup yields CDR1 SGHRS and CDR2 YFSETQ. CDR3 DNA: TGCGCCAGCAGCTTAAGCGGGAGCTTCCACGAGCAGTACTTC. Protein: CASSLSGSFHEQYF.

CDR3 coding DNA: TGTGCCAGCAGCCCCCCCCGGGGAACTTTCCTGTTTGGGGCCAACGTCCTGACTTTC. Translated, it gives CASSPPRGTFLFGANVLTF. The genes are TRBV9 and TRBJ2-6; tentatively, D is TRBD2 (5 bases). Germline V gives CDR1 SGDLS, CDR2 YYNGEE. CDR3 length equals 19 residues. V was shortened by 4 bases and J by 3 bases, with 23 bases between the two germline ends.

This rearrangement joins TRBV6-6 to TRBJ2-7; no clear D gene. Per germline, CDR1 MNHNY and CDR2 SVGAGI (reference sequence). The V end lost 6 bases, the J end lost 3 bases, and 9 bases lay between the germline ends. CDR3 size: 12 residues. The CDR3 loop is CASSPPHYEQYF. The CDR3 DNA follows: TGTGCCAGCAGCCCCCCCCACTACGAGCAGTACTTC.

The chain links TRBV27 to TRBJ2-7; 7 nucleotides line up with TRBD1. Germline V gene data show CDR1 as MNHEY and CDR2 as SMNVEV (reference sequence). This CDR3 has 17 residues. The junction had 15 bases not matched to a gene; V was cut back by 5 bases and J by 2 bases. This CDR3 is CASSTRGGQPRPYEQYF. Here the CDR3 DNA reads TGTGCCAGCAGTACTCGTGGGGGACAGCCCAGGCCCTACGAGCAGTACTTC.

This sequence joins TRBV7-9 and TRBJ1-2; 9 bases align to TRBD1. The junction had 5 bases not matched to a gene; V was cut back by 5 bases and J by 4 bases. Looked up from germline, CDR1 is SEHNR and CDR2 is FQNEAQ (reference sequence). This CDR3 is built from 14 residues. The CDR3 DNA sequence: TGTGCCAGCAGCACGACAGGGGGGGGCTATGGCTACACCTTC. It specifies CASSTTGGGYGYTF.

As for this clone: A read error may produce the germline difference seen at one junction end. This chain connects TRBV4-1 to TRBJ1-2, with TRBD1 identical over 7 bases. Looked up from germline, CDR1 is MGHRA and CDR2 is YSYEKL. The CDR3 consists of 14 residues. CDR3 loop: CASSQAGGLEGYPF. In nucleotides, the CDR3 is TGCGCCAGCAGCCAAGCAGGGGGACTGGAGGGCTACCCCTTC.

The chain has TRBV7-9 and TRBJ1-1; TRBD1 aligns across 7 bases. CDR3 length: 15 residues. V lost 5 bases and J lost 3; bases outside the gene matches: 9. The germline CDR1 and CDR2 sequences are SEHNR and FQNEAQ (reference sequence). CDR3 nucleotide sequence: TGTGCCAGCAGCCGTTATACAGGGGTGGACACTGAAGCTTTCTTT. This encodes CASSRYTGVDTEAFF.

The J gene is TRBJ2-3, the V gene TRBV6-5, with 10 bases matching TRBD1. CDR3 length: 15 residues. CDR1 MNHEY and CDR2 SVGAGI come from the germline V gene. V lost 0 bases, J lost 5 bases, and 2 bases stayed unmatched. Here the CDR3 reads CASSYSGDRGDTQYF. CDR3 DNA: TGTGCCAGCAGTTACTCAGGGGACAGGGGAGATACGCAGTATTTT.

V and J are TRBV6-5 and TRBJ1-6; a weak D match, TRBD1 (5 bases). Per germline, CDR1 MNHEY and CDR2 SVGAGI. The ends were cut back, 6 bases at V and 10 bases at J, with 16 bases in the middle. The CDR3 totals 14 residues. The CDR3 region has the DNA TGTGCCAGCAGCCCGGGACTGCCTGGGTCACCCCTCCACTTT. It codes for CASSPGLPGSPLHF.